The clone carrying this T cell receptor beta chain was detected a few times. Its specificity is unknown. Alongside a J-beta primer mix, a sample-barcoded 5' primer served in a second PCR lasting about 7 to 11 cycles. Per sample, CDR3-containing paired-end reads numbered at least 2.5 million. One entry per CDR3 protein, called by TCRdb with MiXCR from the 5' RACE reads. The sample holds fewer than 800,000 distinct CDR3 sequences; around 32% are singletons and the top ten take roughly 14%. This entry belongs to a study of blood T cells in healthy people across ages. General observations from the study: Both naive CD4+ cell counts and diversity were greater in long-lived donors than in aged donors.

Samples had at least 7 million PBMCs isolated from them. The CDR3 loop spans 14 amino acids. Between the trimmed V and J ends, which lost 5 bases and 7 bases, there was a span of 17 bases. Germline CDR1 is SNHLY and CDR2 is FYNNEI. Sample: blood. This sequence joins TRBV2 and TRBJ1-2, with TRBD1 as a possible D gene (6 bases). This sequence originates from an elderly woman in good health. The CDR3 loop reads CASSQSGGLPGYTF. CDR3 coding DNA: TGTGCCAGCAGTCAGTCCGGGGGCTTACCTGGCTACACCTTC. The full variable domain, completed using reference TRBV2 and TRBJ1-2, is EPEVTQTPSHQVTQMGQEVILRCVPISNHLYFYWYRQILGQKVEFLVSFYNNEISEKSEIFDDQFSVERPDGSNFTLKIRSTKLEDSAMYFCASSQSGGLPGYTFGSGTRLTVV.